This T cell receptor (beta chain) was recorded in a study of T cell responses to AZD1222 COVID-19 vaccine. General study findings and limits: Of spike-specific TCRs, nearly half reportedly target regions left unmutated in variants.

Of note for this clone: What it binds is not known.

Trimming took off 3 bases at V and 4 bases at J, with 24 bases between the two ends. In germline, CDR1 is MDHEN, CDR2 SYDVKM. This CDR3 comprises 18 residues. Generated by immunoSEQ multiplex PCR, the TCRdb table keeps only in-frame clones and is missing some. Here the sample spans 150,000 or so clones, about 91% being singletons. Sequencing was performed on peripheral blood, taken 28 days after the second AZD1222 dose. The receptor comes from an adult who received the AZD1222 COVID-19 vaccine. This chain uses TRBV28 with TRBJ1-2, with D tentatively TRBD1 (5 bases). The CDR3 sequence is CASSFTPSRRGAPYGYTF. In DNA form, the CDR3 reads TGTGCCAGCAGTTTTACCCCCTCCCGGCGAGGGGCACCCTATGGCTACACCTTC.